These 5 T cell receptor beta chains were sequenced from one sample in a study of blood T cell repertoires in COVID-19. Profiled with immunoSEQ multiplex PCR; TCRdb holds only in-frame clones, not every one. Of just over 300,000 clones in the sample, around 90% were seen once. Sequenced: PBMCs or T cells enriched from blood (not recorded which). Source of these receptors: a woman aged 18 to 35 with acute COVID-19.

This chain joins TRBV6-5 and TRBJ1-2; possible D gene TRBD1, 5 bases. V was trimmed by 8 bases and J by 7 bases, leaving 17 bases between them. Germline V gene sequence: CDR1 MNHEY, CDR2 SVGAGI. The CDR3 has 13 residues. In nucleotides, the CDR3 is TGTGCCAGCGGGGGGAGGGTCGGCGGTGGCTACACCTTC. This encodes CASGGRVGGGYTF.

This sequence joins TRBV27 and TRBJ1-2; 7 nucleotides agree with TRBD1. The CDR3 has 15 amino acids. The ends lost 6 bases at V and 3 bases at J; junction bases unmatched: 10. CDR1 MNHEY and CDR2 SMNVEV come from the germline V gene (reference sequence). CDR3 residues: CASSFSTTGYYGYTF. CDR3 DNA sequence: TGTGCCAGCAGCTTTTCGACGACAGGGTACTATGGCTACACCTTC.

The CDR3 loop is CASSPPGQGIHEQYF. The DNA of the CDR3 is TGTGCCAGCAGCCCACCGGGACAGGGAATCCACGAGCAGTACTTC. The chain uses TRBV7-9 and TRBJ2-7; 9 nucleotides agree with TRBD1. V lost 5 bases and J lost 5; bases outside the gene matches: 10. The germline gives CDR1 SEHNR, CDR2 FQNEAQ (reference sequence). The CDR3 covers 15 residues.

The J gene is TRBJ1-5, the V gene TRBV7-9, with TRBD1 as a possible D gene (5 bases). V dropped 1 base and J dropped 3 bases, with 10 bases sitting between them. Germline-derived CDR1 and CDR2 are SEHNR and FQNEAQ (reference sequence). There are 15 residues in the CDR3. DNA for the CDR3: TGTGCCAGCAGCTTAGAGTCGGGGGTCAATCAGCCCCAGCATTTT. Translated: CASSLESGVNQPQHF. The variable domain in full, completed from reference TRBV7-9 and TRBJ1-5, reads DTGVSQNPRHKITKRGQNVTFRCDPISEHNRLYWYRQTLGQGPEFLTYFQNEAQLEKSRLLSDRFSAERPKGSFSTLEIQRTEQGDSAMYLCASSLESGVNQPQHFGDGTRLSIL.

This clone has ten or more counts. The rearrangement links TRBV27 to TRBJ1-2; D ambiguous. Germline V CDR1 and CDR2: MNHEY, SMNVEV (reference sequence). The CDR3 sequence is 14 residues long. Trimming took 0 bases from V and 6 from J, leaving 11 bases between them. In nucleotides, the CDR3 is TGTGCCAGCAGTTTATCGAAGACTGCCGATGGCTACACCTTC. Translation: CASSLSKTADGYTF.